This TCR beta chain was recorded in a study of blood T cell repertoires in COVID-19 (dated by TCRdb to 2018 to 2020). Some background on the complete study: Samples covering the acute and convalescent phases of COVID-19 were provided by collaborators in the United States, Italy and Spain. The repertoires were made available in a free public database intended to serve as a resource for research on the immune response to SARS-CoV-2. The prospective study material was composed of cDNA or gDNA derived from T cells, B-cell-depleted T cells, or PBMCs. Samples came from the ongoing ImmuneRACE study (first 160 participants) plus 1,254 subjects from 6 global collaborators. Where available, HLA class I and class II types were taken from metadata supplied by the sample provider and were not determined by assay-based typing. Sample metadata almost always included a de-identified subject ID, COVID-19 status, age in years and sex. Subjects who had been exposed to COVID-19, were actively infected with it, or had recovered from it provided the deeply sampled blood TCRbeta repertoires that made up the dataset. General conclusions and limits of the study: How much clinical and demographic metadata was included differed by source and by participant, and the metadata was provided uncurated.

This clone was detected only once. Its binding antigen is unknown. The record has no base qualities; no much larger clone is one base away. Participants in the prospective study were enrolled through a virtual design, were aged about 18 to 89 years, and lived in about 25 United States geographic areas. In the prospective study, participants were assigned to cohorts based on the clinical history participants reported in a screening survey and a study questionnaire. For ImmuneRACE Cohort 3, a participant was defined as recovered based on two consecutive negative NP/OP PCR tests, clearance by a healthcare professional, or resolution of symptoms. Each participant in the prospective study had whole blood, serum and a nasopharyngeal or oropharyngeal swab collected by mobile phlebotomists. Additional blood draws and questionnaires over a roughly two-month period could optionally be provided by prospective study participants. Prospective study blood samples were shipped either frozen or at room temperature before DNA extraction.

V and J lose 2 bases and 3 bases, and a span of 13 bases separates them. Taken from the germline V gene (reference sequence), the CDR1 and CDR2 loops are LNHDA and SQIVND. Reading from cysteine to phenylalanine, the CDR3 counts 15 amino acids. Here the CDR3 DNA is all that survives: 45 bases in frame from base 1. TCRbeta CDR3 regions were amplified from genomic DNA using the immunoSEQ Assay, a bias-controlled multiplex PCR. Processing in the source paper ran as follows. Within the assay, amplification of reference gene primers was used to estimate how many nucleated cells each sample contained. Sequence reads were collapsed and filtered to measure the absolute abundance of every unique TCRbeta CDR3 rearrangement. For each sample, productive Simpson clonality was calculated by taking the square root of Simpson's diversity index across productive rearrangements. The clones in this table, taken by TCRdb from immuneACCESS, are in-frame only. Not every clone is retained; where verified, under half of the shortfall comes from an unresolved V gene, and the cause of the rest is unknown. V and J calls plus clone size are reproduced from that table; the DNA served to infer D and trimming. Across this sample there are more than 200,000 clones, with nearly 90% seen only once. The ten biggest clones cover 11% of the sample.

The material sequenced was PBMCs or T cells enriched from blood (not recorded which). This receptor chain uses TRBV19 and TRBJ1-1; TRBD1 could be the D gene, as 5 bases match. This receptor was taken from a man aged 25-45 years who had recovered from COVID-19. This receptor carries the CDR3 CASSIRWGVYTEAFF. The nucleotide sequence is TGTGCCAGTAGTATAAGGTGGGGGGTCTACACTGAAGCTTTCTTT.